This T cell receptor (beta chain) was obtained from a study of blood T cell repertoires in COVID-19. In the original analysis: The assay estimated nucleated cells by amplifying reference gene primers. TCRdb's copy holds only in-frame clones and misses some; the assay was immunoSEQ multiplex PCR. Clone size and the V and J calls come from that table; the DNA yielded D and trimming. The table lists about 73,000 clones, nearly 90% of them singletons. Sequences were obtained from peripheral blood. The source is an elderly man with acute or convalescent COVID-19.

The CDR3 is CASRHAGTKDNEQFF. The CDR3 nucleotides read TGCGCCAGCAGACACGCCGGGACAAAAGACAATGAGCAGTTCTTC. The chain uses TRBV5-1 and TRBJ2-1; D possibly corresponds to TRBD1 (6 bases). V was clipped by 5 bases and J by 5 bases, with 17 bases between them. From germline, CDR1 is SGHRS and CDR2 YFSETQ. The CDR3 totals 15 residues.